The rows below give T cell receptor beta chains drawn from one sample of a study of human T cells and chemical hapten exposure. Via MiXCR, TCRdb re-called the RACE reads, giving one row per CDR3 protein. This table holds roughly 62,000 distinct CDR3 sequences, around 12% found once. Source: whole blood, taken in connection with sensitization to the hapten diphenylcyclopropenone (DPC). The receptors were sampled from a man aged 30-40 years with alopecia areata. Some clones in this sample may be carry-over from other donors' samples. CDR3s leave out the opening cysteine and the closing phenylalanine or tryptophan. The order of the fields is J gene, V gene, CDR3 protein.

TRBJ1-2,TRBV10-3,AISDPYGYT
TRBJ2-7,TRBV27,ASGRDRAFNEQY
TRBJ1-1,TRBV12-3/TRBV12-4,ASSTNPGGNTEAF
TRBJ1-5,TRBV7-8,ASSLPPGNQPQH
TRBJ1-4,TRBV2,ASSPGDKRL
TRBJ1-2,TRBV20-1,SASSTDNYGYT
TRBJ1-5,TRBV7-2,ASSWGQGSNQPQH
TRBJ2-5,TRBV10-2,ASRFRISGQERETQY
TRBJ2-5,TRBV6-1,ASRVRDLTLQETQY
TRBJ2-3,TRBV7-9,ASRPDGTDTQY
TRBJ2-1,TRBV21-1,AGNNEQF
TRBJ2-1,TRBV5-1,ASSLALAGAGYNEQF
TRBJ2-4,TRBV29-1,SVRQGSLAKNIQY
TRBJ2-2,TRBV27,ASSSQVAAVNTGELF
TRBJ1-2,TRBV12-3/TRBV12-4,ASSFRLYGYT
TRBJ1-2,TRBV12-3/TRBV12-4,ASSNRGGDPGYT
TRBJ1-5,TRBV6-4,ASSPDGYSNQPQH
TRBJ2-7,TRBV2,ASTDRVGFYEQY
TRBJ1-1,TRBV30,AWSLGTSTEAF
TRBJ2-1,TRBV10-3,AIRGIEQF
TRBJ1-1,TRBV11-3,ASSLGQSNTEAF
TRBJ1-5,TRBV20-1,SAGRTGNGQPQH
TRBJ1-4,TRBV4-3,ASSHGQGNEKLF
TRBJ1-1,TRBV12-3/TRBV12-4,ASSFRGNPEAF
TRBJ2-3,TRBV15,ATSRDQATDTQY
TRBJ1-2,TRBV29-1,SVVTDNYGYT
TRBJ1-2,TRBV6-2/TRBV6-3,ASSAMDRTYGYT
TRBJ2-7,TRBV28,ASSLTYEQY
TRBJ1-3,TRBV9,ASSEGLLHSGNTIY
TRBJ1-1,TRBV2,ASTTGGWSEAF
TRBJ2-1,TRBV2,ASSRPPFDEQF
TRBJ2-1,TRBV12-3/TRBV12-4,ASSRELAISYNEQF
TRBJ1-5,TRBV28,ASSRGLGQGARNQPQH
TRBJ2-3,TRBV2,ASSEKGDGQGSRTDTQY
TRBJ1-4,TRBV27,ASSSAFPTRGNEKLF
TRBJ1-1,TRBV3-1,ASSQERGTRQLAF
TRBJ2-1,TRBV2,ASSDLAGPYNEQF
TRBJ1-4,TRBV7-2,ASSLGKGPTLF
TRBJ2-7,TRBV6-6,ASSRQDTSYEQY
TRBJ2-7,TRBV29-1,SVVRGVLDEQY
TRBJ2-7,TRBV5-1,ASSSWTDSYEQY
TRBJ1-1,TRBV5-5,ASSLEGERTEAF
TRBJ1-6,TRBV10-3,AISAEGEGNSPLH
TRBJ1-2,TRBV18,AARKGLANYGYT
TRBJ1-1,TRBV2,ASTSQGYTEAF
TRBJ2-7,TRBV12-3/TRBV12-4,ASSPSGGPYEQY
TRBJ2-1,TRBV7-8,ASSSSPSGDGGSEQF
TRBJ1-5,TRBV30,AWTGDTNQPQH
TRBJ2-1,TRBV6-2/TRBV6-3,ASSYASLDYEQF
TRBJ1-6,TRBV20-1,SADPRDSFINNSPLH